This T cell receptor beta chain was captured in a study of blood T cell repertoires in COVID-19. Study-wide background: T cells, B-cell-depleted T cells, or PBMCs supplied cDNA or gDNA.

Measured with immunoSEQ multiplex PCR; TCRdb has only the in-frame clones, and not every one. Seen here are hundreds of thousands of clones, approximately 88% observed once, and the top ten hold approximately 8.5%. This CDR3 has 18 residues. V dropped 3 bases and J dropped 2; count of bases not matched to a gene: 16. CDR1 is LNHNV and CDR2 is YYDKDF in the germline V gene (reference sequence). The J gene is TRBJ2-7, the V gene TRBV15; 7 nucleotides line up with TRBD1. Sequencing input: peripheral blood. The receptor's source is a man between 18 and 35 years old with active or convalescent COVID-19. CDR3 sequence (DNA): TGTGCCACCAGCAGCATAATCCCGACAGGGCGTGTCCCCTACGAGCAGTACTTC. Its translation: CATSSIIPTGRVPYEQYF.